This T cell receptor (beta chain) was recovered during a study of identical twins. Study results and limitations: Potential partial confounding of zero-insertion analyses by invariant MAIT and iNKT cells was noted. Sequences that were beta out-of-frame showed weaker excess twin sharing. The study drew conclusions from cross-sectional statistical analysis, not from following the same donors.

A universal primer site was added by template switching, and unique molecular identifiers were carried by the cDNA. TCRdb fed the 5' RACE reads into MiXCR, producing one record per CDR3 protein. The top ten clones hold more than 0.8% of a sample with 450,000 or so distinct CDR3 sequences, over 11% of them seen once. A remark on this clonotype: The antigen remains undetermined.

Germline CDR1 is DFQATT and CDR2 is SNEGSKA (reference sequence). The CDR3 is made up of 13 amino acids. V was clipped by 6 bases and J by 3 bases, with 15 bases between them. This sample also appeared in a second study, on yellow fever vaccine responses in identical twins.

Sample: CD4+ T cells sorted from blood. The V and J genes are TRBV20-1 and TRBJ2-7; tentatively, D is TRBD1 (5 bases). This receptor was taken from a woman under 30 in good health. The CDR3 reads CSADQDKHYEQYF. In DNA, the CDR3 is TGCAGTGCAGACCAGGACAAGCACTACGAGCAGTACTTC.